The rows below give T cell receptor beta chains drawn from one sample of a study of post-analysis software for immune sequencing data. In TCRdb, the PCR reads were re-called with MiXCR into one record per CDR3 protein. The sample gives hundreds of thousands of distinct CDR3 sequences, 25% to 30% of which show up once; around 0.6% is in the top ten. The source material was blood. Receptors were obtained from a girl between 10 and 17 years old with multiple sclerosis. Both conserved end residues are part of each CDR3. The D gene is left open where the match is weak. For some rows the clone size is stated as once, few or many, or as a class when expanded; others skip it.

v_gene,j_gene,abundance,d_gene,CDR3nt,CDR3aa
TRBV6-6,TRBJ1-4,.,.,TGTGCCAGCACAAGGGGAGCAACTAATGAAAAACTGTTTTTT,CASTRGATNEKLFF
TRBV5-5,TRBJ2-5,.,.,TGTGCCAGCAGCTTGATGAGTCGAGCGGAGACCCAGTACTTC,CASSLMSRAETQYF
TRBV29-1,TRBJ1-1,few,.,TGCAGCGTCCCGGGGGGGACTGAAGCTTTCTTT,CSVPGGTEAFF
TRBV20-1,TRBJ1-2,.,TRBD1,TGCAGTGCCGCACCGGGACAGGCTTATGGCTACACCTTC,CSAAPGQAYGYTF
TRBV29-1,TRBJ2-3,.,.,TGCAGCGTTCTTGTGGCTGCTGTTTACACAGATACGCAGTATTTT,CSVLVAAVYTDTQYF
TRBV24-1,TRBJ2-2,.,.,TGTGCCACCGCCGGAGACACCGGGGAGCTGTTTTTT,CATAGDTGELFF
TRBV6-1,TRBJ2-1,few,TRBD1,TGTGCCAGCAGCCGGGACAGGGTTCCCAATGAGCAGTTCTTC,CASSRDRVPNEQFF
TRBV27,TRBJ2-2,.,TRBD2,TGTGCCAGCAGTCTCGGGGGGGCCGCCGGGGAGCTGTTTTTT,CASSLGGAAGELFF
TRBV28,TRBJ2-7,.,TRBD2,TGTGCCAGCAGTTCCATAGCGGGAGTTTACGAGCAGTACTTC,CASSSIAGVYEQYF
TRBV6-1,TRBJ1-2,few,.,TGTGCCAGCCAGGTGGTCTATGGCTACACCTTC,CASQVVYGYTF
TRBV7-9,TRBJ2-1,.,.,TGTGCCAGCAGCGTTAGCGGCACATACAATGAGCAGTTCTTC,CASSVSGTYNEQFF
TRBV4-1,TRBJ2-5,.,TRBD1,TGCGCCAGCAGCCCACTGGCGACAGGGGGCACAGTCCCCAGGGAGACCCAGTACTTC,CASSPLATGGTVPRETQYF
TRBV29-1,TRBJ2-1,many,.,TGCAGCGTTGTAGAGCGGGCAAATGAGCAGTTCTTC,CSVVERANEQFF
TRBV3-1,TRBJ1-2,.,.,TGTGCCAGCAGCCAAGTTAGGGCTTATGGCTACACCTTC,CASSQVRAYGYTF
TRBV28,TRBJ1-5,.,TRBD1,TGTGCCACCAAGGACAGGGCGAGCAATCAGCCCCAGCATTTT,CATKDRASNQPQHF
TRBV29-1,TRBJ1-1,few,TRBD1,TGCAGCGTTGGAGACAGGGGGCGCACTGAAGCTTTCTTT,CSVGDRGRTEAFF
TRBV6-2/TRBV6-3,TRBJ1-1,few,.,TGTGCCAGCAAGGACCAAACTATACCCTCAAAGAACACTGAAGCTTTCTTT,CASKDQTIPSKNTEAFF
TRBV12-3/TRBV12-4,TRBJ2-1,few,.,TGTGCCAGCACCCTGGCGGGGATGGGCAATGAGCAGTTCTTC,CASTLAGMGNEQFF
TRBV7-2,TRBJ1-1,few,TRBD1,TGTGCCAGCAGCCTGACAGGGAGCACTGAAGCTTTCTTT,CASSLTGSTEAFF
TRBV28,TRBJ2-5,.,TRBD2,TGTGCCAGCAGTCCCACCTCCGGGACTAGCGGGAGGATCGTCGAGACCCAGTACTTC,CASSPTSGTSGRIVETQYF
TRBV6-2/TRBV6-3,TRBJ2-3,.,.,TGTGCCAGCTGCGACCGGGGCGGTGACACAGATACGCAGTATTTT,CASCDRGGDTDTQYF
TRBV28,TRBJ2-4,few,TRBD2,TGTGCCAGCATGGACCCTCCGGGGGGACCCCCAAACATTCAGTACTTC,CASMDPPGGPPNIQYF
TRBV7-2,TRBJ2-7,.,.,TGTGCCAGCAGCCGGAGAGCTGTACCTTCCTACGAGCAGTACTTC,CASSRRAVPSYEQYF
TRBV6-5,TRBJ1-1,few,.,TGTGCCAGCAGTTATGACCCTGGGGGGGCTGAAGCTTTCTTT,CASSYDPGGAEAFF
TRBV29-1,TRBJ2-3,.,.,TGCAGCGGACTACAGGGCAGCACAGATACGCAGTATTTT,CSGLQGSTDTQYF
TRBV7-8,TRBJ2-4,.,TRBD1,TGTGCCAGCAGCTTGGGACAGTCCATAGAAAACATTCAGTACTTC,CASSLGQSIENIQYF
TRBV9,TRBJ2-1,few,TRBD2,TGTGCCAGCAGCGTAGCTGGAGCGGGGCAGATGGGGAATGAGCAGTTCTTC,CASSVAGAGQMGNEQFF
TRBV5-1,TRBJ1-1,.,.,TGCGCCAGCAGCCATCGAGTAGGGGTAGACACTGAAGCTTTCTTT,CASSHRVGVDTEAFF
TRBV30,TRBJ1-5,.,.,TGTGCCTGGAGTCCGAGTCGTTTAGGATCGTATAGCAATCAGCCCCAGCATTTT,CAWSPSRLGSYSNQPQHF